The present T cell receptor beta chain was sequenced within a study of cytomegalovirus exposure and HLA in healthy donors. Study-wide points: The study listed 150 to 200 cytomegalovirus-associated TCR beta chains. Another analysis was done later, and it associated approximately 18,000 TCR beta sequences with HLA alleles at 0.05 false discovery rate.

Germline lookup yields CDR1 SGHNT and CDR2 YYREEE (reference sequence). V was clipped by 0 bases and J by 7 bases, with 10 bases between them. This CDR3 has 13 residues. Ten or more counts support this clone. The antigen is unknown. A multiplex PCR was run with 60 Vbeta primers and 13 Jbeta primers. Measured with immunoSEQ multiplex PCR; TCRdb has only the in-frame clones, and not every one. The sample contains some 160,000 clones, around 80% of which appear only once. The chain links TRBV5-4 to TRBJ1-1; D not certain. The source material was PBMCs. This TCR derives from a man between 40 and 49 years old in good health and CMV-seronegative. DNA for the CDR3: TGTGCCAGCAGCTTGGACGGGATCAGTGAAGCTTTCTTT. Amino acid sequence: CASSLDGISEAFF. Based on the CDR3 plus reference TRBV5-4 and TRBJ1-1, the full variable domain is ETGVTQSPTHLIKTRGQQVTLRCSSQSGHNTVSWYQQALGQGPQFIFQYYREEENGRGNFPPRFSGLQFPNYSSELNVNALELDDSALYLCASSLDGISEAFFGQGTRLTVV.